Presented here are 7 T cell receptor beta chains from one specimen sequenced in a study of patients and donors after allogeneic stem cell transplantation. TCRdb reprocessed the RT-PCR reads with MiXCR, giving one entry per CDR3 protein. The table lists 70,000 to 75,000 distinct CDR3 sequences, about a quarter of them singletons, with 26% in the top ten. Sequenced input: blood, either unsorted or a sorted T cell fraction (not recorded which). These receptor sequences come from a human donor who was either an allogeneic HSCT recipient or a stem cell or donor lymphocyte infusion donor (not recorded which). It is not recorded whose cells these are; they may come from a transplant donor.

This clonotype was seen more than once but under ten times. CDR3 region: CASSPWDNLNTEAFF. As DNA, the CDR3 is TGTGCCAGCTCCCCATGGGACAACTTGAACACTGAAGCTTTCTTT. This chain uses TRBV6-6 with TRBJ1-1; tentative D call: TRBD1 (6 bases). This CDR3 has 15 amino acids. Trimming shortened V by 8 bases and J by 0 bases, and 16 bases separated the two germline ends. CDR1 MNHNY and CDR2 SVGAGI come from the germline V gene (reference sequence).

This rearrangement joins TRBV9 to TRBJ1-2; TRBD1 matches at 7 bases. The J segment lost 7 bases and the V segment lost 3 bases, leaving 12 bases of the junction unmatched. The V gene's germline CDR1 is SGDLS and CDR2 YYNGEE. The CDR3 loop spans 15 amino acids. CDR3 sequence: CASSGNRGPQGGYTF. The CDR3 DNA reads as TGTGCCAGCAGCGGCAACAGGGGACCCCAAGGTGGCTACACCTTC.

The chain joins TRBV6-6 to TRBJ2-2, with TRBD2 identical over 8 bases. Germline CDR1 and CDR2: MNHNY and SVGAGI (reference sequence). The V and J ends lost 7 bases and 0 bases, in that order; junction bases with no gene match: 4. The CDR3 length is 15 residues. The CDR3 loop reads CASTIAGTNTGELFF. CDR3 in DNA: TGTGCCAGCACTATAGCGGGGACGAACACCGGGGAGCTGTTTTTT.

This clonotype occurred a few times. The chain employs TRBV27 and TRBJ1-2, with D maybe TRBD1 (5 bases). CDR3 size: 15 residues. Trimming took 6 bases from V and 0 from J, leaving 14 bases between them. Per germline, CDR1 MNHEY and CDR2 SMNVEV (reference sequence). CDR3 sequence reads: CASRIDSLANYGYTF. Here the CDR3 DNA reads TGTGCCAGCAGGATTGACAGTTTAGCTAACTATGGCTACACCTTC.

The CDR3 DNA is TGTGCCAGCAGTCCCTGGGACAGGACCTACGAGCAGTACTTC. It specifies CASSPWDRTYEQYF. This chain joins TRBV12-3 or TRBV12-4 and TRBJ2-7, with 8 positions matching TRBD1. The CDR3 is 14 amino acids. With V trimmed by 5 bases and J by 2 bases, 5 bases remained unmatched.

This clonotype occurred a few times. The chain employs TRBV5-1 and TRBJ1-6; TRBD1 aligns across 9 bases. CDR3 size: 16 residues. Looked up from germline, CDR1 is SGHRS and CDR2 is YFSETQ. V was clipped by 2 bases and J by 8 bases; unmatched bases: 8. As DNA, the CDR3 is TGCGCCAGCAGCTTTTTTATGGGACAGGGCTATTCACCCCTCCACTTT. It encodes CASSFFMGQGYSPLHF.

This rearrangement joins TRBV12-3 or TRBV12-4 to TRBJ2-2; unclear D gene. The CDR3 consists of 12 residues. V lost 5 bases, J lost 6 bases, and 7 bases lay in between. CDR3 sequence reads: CASSLNPGELFF. CDR3 DNA sequence: TGTGCCAGCAGTCTCAATCCCGGGGAGCTGTTTTTT.